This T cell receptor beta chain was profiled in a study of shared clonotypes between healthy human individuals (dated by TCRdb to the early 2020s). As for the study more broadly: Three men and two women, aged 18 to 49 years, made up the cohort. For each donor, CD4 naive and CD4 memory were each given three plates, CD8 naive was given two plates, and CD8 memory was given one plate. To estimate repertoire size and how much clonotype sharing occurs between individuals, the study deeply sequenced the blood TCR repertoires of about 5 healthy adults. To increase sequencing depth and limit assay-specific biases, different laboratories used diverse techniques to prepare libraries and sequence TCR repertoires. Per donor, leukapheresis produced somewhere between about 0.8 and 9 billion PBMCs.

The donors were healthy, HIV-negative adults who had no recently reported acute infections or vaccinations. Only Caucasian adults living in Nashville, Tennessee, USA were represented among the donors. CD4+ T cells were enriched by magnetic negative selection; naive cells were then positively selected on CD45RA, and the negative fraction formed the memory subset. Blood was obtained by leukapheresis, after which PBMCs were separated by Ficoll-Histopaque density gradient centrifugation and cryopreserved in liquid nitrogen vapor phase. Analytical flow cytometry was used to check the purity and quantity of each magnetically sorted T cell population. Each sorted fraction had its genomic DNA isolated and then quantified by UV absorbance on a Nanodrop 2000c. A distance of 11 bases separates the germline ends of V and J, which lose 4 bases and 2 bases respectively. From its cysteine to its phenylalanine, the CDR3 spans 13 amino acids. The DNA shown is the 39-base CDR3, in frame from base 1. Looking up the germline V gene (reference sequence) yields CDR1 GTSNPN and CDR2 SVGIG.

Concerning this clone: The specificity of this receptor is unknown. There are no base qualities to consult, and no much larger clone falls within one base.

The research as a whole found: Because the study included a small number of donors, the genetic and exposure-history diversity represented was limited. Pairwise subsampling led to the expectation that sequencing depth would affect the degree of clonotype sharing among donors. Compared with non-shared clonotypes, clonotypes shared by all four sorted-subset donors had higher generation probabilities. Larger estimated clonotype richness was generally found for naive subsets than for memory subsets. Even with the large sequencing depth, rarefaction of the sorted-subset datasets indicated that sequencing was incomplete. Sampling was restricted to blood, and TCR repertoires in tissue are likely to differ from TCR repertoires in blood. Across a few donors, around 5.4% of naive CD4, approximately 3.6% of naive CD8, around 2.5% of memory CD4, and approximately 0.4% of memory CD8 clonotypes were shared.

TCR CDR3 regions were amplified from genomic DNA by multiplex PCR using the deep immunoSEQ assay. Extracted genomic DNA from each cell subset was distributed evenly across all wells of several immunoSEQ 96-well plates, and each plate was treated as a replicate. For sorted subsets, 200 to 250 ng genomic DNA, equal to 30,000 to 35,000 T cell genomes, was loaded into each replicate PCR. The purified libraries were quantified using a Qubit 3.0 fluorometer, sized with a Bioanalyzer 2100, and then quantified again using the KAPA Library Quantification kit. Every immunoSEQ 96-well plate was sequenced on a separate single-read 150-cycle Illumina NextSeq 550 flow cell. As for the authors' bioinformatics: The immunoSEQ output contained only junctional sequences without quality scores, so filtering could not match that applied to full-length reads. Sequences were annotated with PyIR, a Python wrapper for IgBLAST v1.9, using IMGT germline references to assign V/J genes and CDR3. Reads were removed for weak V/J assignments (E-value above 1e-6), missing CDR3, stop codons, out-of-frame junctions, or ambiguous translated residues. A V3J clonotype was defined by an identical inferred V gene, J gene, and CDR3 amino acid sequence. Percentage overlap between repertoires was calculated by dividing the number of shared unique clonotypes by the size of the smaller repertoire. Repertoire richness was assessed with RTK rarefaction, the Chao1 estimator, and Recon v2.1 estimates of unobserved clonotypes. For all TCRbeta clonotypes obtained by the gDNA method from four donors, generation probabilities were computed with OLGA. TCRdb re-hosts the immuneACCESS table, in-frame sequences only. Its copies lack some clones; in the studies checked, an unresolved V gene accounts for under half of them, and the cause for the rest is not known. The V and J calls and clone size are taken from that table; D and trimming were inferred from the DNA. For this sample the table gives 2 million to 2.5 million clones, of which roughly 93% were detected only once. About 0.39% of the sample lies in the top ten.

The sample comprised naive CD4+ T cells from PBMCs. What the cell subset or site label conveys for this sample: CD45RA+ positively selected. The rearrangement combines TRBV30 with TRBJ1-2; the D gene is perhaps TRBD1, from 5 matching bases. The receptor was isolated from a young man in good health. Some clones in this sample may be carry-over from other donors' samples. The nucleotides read TGTGCCTGGACTCGAAGGGGAAACTATGGCTACACCTTC. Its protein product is CAWTRRGNYGYTF.